This T cell receptor beta chain was sequenced for a study of blood T cells in healthy people across ages. Study context: Capture by template switching was about one barcoded beta molecule per two T cells.

This clonotype was detected only once. Its target is unknown. A sample-barcoded 5' primer and a J-beta primer mix were used in a second PCR of roughly 6 to 11 cycles. Each TCR beta cDNA got a 12-nucleotide random molecular identifier. Via MiXCR, TCRdb re-called the 5' RACE reads, giving one row per CDR3 protein. The sample gives 980,000 or so distinct CDR3 sequences, around 46% of which show up once; about an eighth is in the top ten. Study-wide points: More naive CD4+ cells and higher diversity were found in long-lived than in aged donors.

CDR3 length: 16 residues. V was pared by 6 bases and J by 4 bases, with 12 bases of the junction left unmatched. The germline V gene has CDR1 SGDLS and CDR2 YYNGEE. This clonotype was obtained from a man younger than 45 in good health. Sequences were obtained from blood. This chain uses TRBV9 with TRBJ2-5; 10 bases are a match to TRBD1. The CDR3 DNA is TGTGCCAGCACCCCGTCTCCGGGACAGGGGCGAGAGACCCAGTACTTC. As protein: CASTPSPGQGRETQYF.